One and the same sample provided the 25 T cell receptor beta chains below, sequenced in a study of post-analysis software for immune sequencing data. Whole-study results and caveats: Among roughly 5 TRBV segments more frequent in patients than controls were TRBV5-6, TRBV5-1 and TRBV20-1.

These receptors have no identified antigens. The library was made from cDNA and included unique molecular identifiers. From the PCR reads, TCRdb called clonotypes with MiXCR, one entry per CDR3 protein. The sample records about 200,000 distinct CDR3 sequences, approximately 29% being singletons. The source material was blood. Receptor source: a girl aged 2-17 years with multiple sclerosis.

Details on this clonotype: A much larger clone lies a single base off, so this may be a read error. The chain links TRBV20-1 to TRBJ2-5; D may be TRBD1 (6 bases). The better agreement between TRBJ2-1 and the DNA end casts doubt on the J call. This CDR3 has 14 residues. The germline gives CDR1 DFQATT, CDR2 SNEGSKA (reference sequence). The CDR3 DNA follows: TGCAGTGCTAGAGATGGGGGCCCCCAAGAGACCCAGTTCTTC. Its protein is CSARDGGPQETQFF.

The V gene is TRBV5-1, the J gene TRBJ1-4; 9 bases match TRBD1. Germline V gene data show CDR1 as SGHRS and CDR2 as YFSETQ. The V and J ends lost 3 bases and 6 bases, in that order; junction bases with no gene match: 6. The CDR3 loop spans 15 amino acids. CDR3 residues: CASSWVTGGDEKLFF. The CDR3 DNA reads TGCGCCAGCAGCTGGGTGACAGGGGGAGATGAAAAACTGTTTTTT. Using reference TRBV5-1 and TRBJ1-4 for the parts outside the CDR3, the full variable domain is KAGVTQTPRYLIKTRGQQVTLSCSPISGHRSVSWYQQTPGQGLQFLFEYFSETQRNKGNFPGRFSGRQFSNSRSEMNVSTLELGDSALYLCASSWVTGGDEKLFFGSGTQLSVL.

The J gene is TRBJ2-7, the V gene TRBV7-9, with TRBD1 matching 8 bases. This CDR3 comprises 15 residues. The J segment lost 6 bases and the V segment lost 4 bases, leaving 11 bases of the junction unmatched. Per germline, CDR1 SEHNR and CDR2 FQNEAQ (reference sequence). The DNA of the CDR3 is TGTGCCAGCAGCTCCTCCGGGACAGGACGCGGCGAGCAGTACTTC. Protein product: CASSSSGTGRGEQYF.

In regard to this clonotype: Given a much more abundant clone one base away, this may be a read error. The CDR3 spells CSAGTSGYTADTQYF. CDR3 in DNA: TGCAGTGCTGGGACTAGCGGGTACACCGCGGATACGCAGTATTTT. The gene calls are TRBV20-1 and TRBJ2-3, with 12 bases matching TRBD2. Trimming took 5 bases from V and 6 from J; bases not matched to a gene: 9. The CDR3 is 15 residues long. Germline V gene sequence: CDR1 DFQATT, CDR2 SNEGSKA (reference sequence).

The rearrangement uses TRBV5-6 and TRBJ2-5; D call uncertain. V lost 3 bases to trimming and J lost 1 base, with 10 bases between them. The CDR3 runs to 14 residues. Per the germline V gene, CDR1 is SGHDT and CDR2 is YYEEEE. The CDR3 region is CASSSGLSQETQYF. CDR3 bases: TGTGCCAGCAGCTCCGGTCTATCCCAAGAGACCCAGTACTTC.

CDR3: CASSPRRTDTQYF. The CDR3 nucleotides are TGTGCCAGCAGCCCCCGCCGCACAGATACGCAGTATTTT. The J gene is TRBJ2-3, the V gene TRBV28; D is unclear. The CDR3 is made up of 13 amino acids. CDR1 is MDHEN, CDR2 SYDVKM, per germline. V lost 6 bases and J 1 base, leaving 8 bases between the germline ends.

Regarding this clonotype: One junction end does not reproduce the germline sequence, and a read error may be involved. J is TRBJ2-4 and V is TRBV27, with D tentatively TRBD1 (5 bases). Germline lookup yields CDR1 MNHEY and CDR2 SMNVEV (reference sequence). The CDR3 runs 17 residues. The CDR3 DNA reads as TGTGTCAGCAGTTCCAGACAGTCATCCGTAGCCAAAAACATTCAGTACTTC. It codes for CVSSSRQSSVAKNIQYF.

Many counts were recorded for this clonotype. This rearrangement joins TRBV12-3 or TRBV12-4 to TRBJ2-1, with D unresolved. The CDR3 runs to 9 residues. V was trimmed by 8 bases and J by 10 bases, leaving 6 bases between them. The CDR3 loop is CASLREQFF. CDR3 DNA sequence: TGTGCCAGCCTTCGGGAGCAGTTCTTC.

This clonotype was detected a few times. The chain couples TRBV5-6 to TRBJ2-7; D possibly matches TRBD1 or TRBD2 (5 bases each). CDR3 length: 14 amino acids. The V end was cut by 4 bases, the J end by 2 bases, with 13 bases between. Germline CDR1 SGHDT, CDR2 YYEEEE. The CDR3 is CASSRWDGTYEQYF. The DNA of the CDR3 is TGTGCCAGCAGCCGGTGGGACGGGACCTACGAGCAGTACTTC.

The chain employs TRBV12-3 or TRBV12-4 and TRBJ2-7; possibly TRBD2 for D (6 bases). The CDR3 runs 13 residues. V lost 1 base and J 12 bases, leaving 16 bases between the germline ends. The CDR3 is CASSLGSGETPYF. The CDR3, as DNA: TGTGCCAGCAGTTTAGGGTCGGGGGAGACCCCGTACTTC.

This clonotype was seen only a few times. The chain is built from TRBV3-1 and TRBJ1-2; no reliable D call. V was shortened by 5 bases and J by 8 bases, with 15 bases between the two germline ends. Germline V gives CDR1 LGHDT, CDR2 YNNKEL (reference sequence). CDR3 length: 13 residues. The DNA of the CDR3 is TGTGCCAGCAGCGTTAAGGCGGGAGCCGGCTACACCTTC. The encoded protein is CASSVKAGAGYTF.

The genes are TRBV20-1 and TRBJ1-4; TRBD1 matches 9 bases. Trimming at V came to 3 bases and at J to 6 bases, leaving 14 bases not matched to a gene. Germline values: CDR1 DFQATT, CDR2 SNEGSKA (reference sequence). There are 17 residues in the CDR3. The CDR3 here is CSASPRDRDPGDEKLFF. The CDR3 region has the DNA TGCAGTGCTAGCCCCCGGGACAGGGATCCTGGCGATGAAAAACTGTTTTTT.

This chain uses TRBV20-1 with TRBJ1-1, with D unresolved. The CDR3 covers 12 residues. Germline V CDR1 and CDR2: DFQATT, SNEGSKA (reference sequence). DNA for the CDR3: TGCAGCGCTCTCCCAATGAACACTGAAGCTTTCTTT. Translating it yields CSALPMNTEAFF.

The rearrangement uses TRBV19 and TRBJ1-3; 7 positions match TRBD1. The V gene end was trimmed by 6 bases and the J gene end by 4 bases; junction bases not matched to a gene: 3. The CDR3 contains 13 residues. Looked up from germline, CDR1 is LNHDA and CDR2 is SQIVND (reference sequence). CDR3 DNA: TGTGCCAGTAGAACAGGGGCCGGAAACACCATATATTTT. It translates to CASRTGAGNTIYF.

The genes are TRBV14 and TRBJ2-7, with TRBD1 matching over 8 bases. V shed 6 bases and J 1 base; nucleotides not matched to a gene: 5. From germline, CDR1 is SGHDN and CDR2 FVKESK. This CDR3 spans 14 amino acids. CDR3 DNA: TGTGCCAGCAGTCAACGACAGGGGTCCTACGAGCAGTACTTC. This gives the protein CASSQRQGSYEQYF.

This clonotype was observed many times. V usage is TRBV28 and J usage is TRBJ1-1; D call uncertain. Trimming removed 6 bases at V and 0 bases at J, with 5 bases between. The CDR3 runs to 12 residues. Germline V lookup: CDR1 MDHEN, CDR2 SYDVKM. The CDR3 is CASSLLNTEAFF. In DNA form, the CDR3 reads TGTGCCAGCAGCTTGTTGAACACTGAAGCTTTCTTT.

The chain has TRBV6-5 and TRBJ1-1; the D is unclear. From germline, CDR1 is MNHEY and CDR2 SVGAGI. The CDR3 is 14 amino acids. Trimming cost V 7 bases and J 1 base, with 13 bases left between them. CDR3 sequence (DNA): TGTGCCAGCACTAGCGGAACCCCGAACACTGAAGCTTTCTTT. This gives the protein CASTSGTPNTEAFF.

In regard to this clonotype: Possible read error: a much larger clone is one base away. This chain connects TRBV21-1 to TRBJ2-3; the table's D call, TRBD1, was not checked against the DNA. TRBV21-1 is termed a pseudogene. The CDR3 is 15 residues long. CDR3 bases: TGTGCCAGCAGCAAAGAGGGGGTTAGCGCAGATACGCAGTATTTT. As protein: CASSKEGVSADTQYF.

With regard to this clonotype: With a much larger clone just one base away, this may be a read error. The chain has TRBV4-1 and TRBJ1-2; TRBD1 matches at 9 bases. The CDR3 covers 15 residues. Looked up from germline, CDR1 is MGHRA and CDR2 is YSYEKL. The CDR3 DNA reads as TGCGCCAACAGCCACGGATGGACAGGGGAGTATGGCTACACCTTC. Translation gives CANSHGWTGEYGYTF.

Of note for this clonotype: At one boundary the junction diverges from the germline segment, which might be a read error. This chain uses TRBV7-9 with TRBJ2-1; D is tentatively TRBD1 or TRBD2 (5 bases each). Germline V gives CDR1 SEHNR, CDR2 FQNEAQ (reference sequence). The CDR3 is made up of 15 amino acids. This CDR3 reads CTSSLAKARGDEQFF. The CDR3, as DNA: TGTACCAGCAGCTTAGCGAAGGCTAGGGGCGATGAGCAGTTCTTC.

This clonotype was counted at least ten times. This rearrangement joins TRBV20-1 to TRBJ2-1, with 11 bases identical to TRBD2. Germline-derived CDR1 and CDR2 are DFQATT and SNEGSKA (reference sequence). The CDR3 runs 16 residues. After removal of 5 bases from V and 3 bases from J, the junction contained 9 bases not matched to a gene. CDR3 nucleotide sequence: TGCAGTGCTCTTACTAAGGGACTAGCGGTCTACAATGAGCAGTTCTTC. Amino acid sequence: CSALTKGLAVYNEQFF.

In this sample, this clonotype turned up many times. This chain links TRBV6-5 with TRBJ1-2; no definite D call. The CDR3 is 14 amino acids. Germline CDR1 reads MNHEY; CDR2 reads SVGAGI. Trimming cost V 1 base and J 7 bases, with 13 bases left between them. The CDR3 reads CASSYWRFSSGYTF. The CDR3 DNA is TGTGCCAGCAGTTACTGGAGGTTTTCGTCTGGCTACACCTTC.

V and J are TRBV11-3 and TRBJ2-7; no clear D. CDR1 and CDR2 from the germline V gene are SGHNT and YENEEA. Trimming shortened V by 1 base and J by 3 bases, and 7 bases separated the two germline ends. This CDR3 has 13 residues. CDR3 sequence reads: CASSLADNYEQYF. CDR3 nucleotides: TGTGCCAGCAGCTTAGCAGACAACTACGAGCAGTACTTC.

This chain joins TRBV7-9 and TRBJ1-1; TRBD1 might be the D (6 bases). CDR1 is SEHNR and CDR2 is FQNEAQ in the germline V gene (reference sequence). The CDR3 has 15 amino acids. The V and J ends lost 0 bases and 2 bases respectively, with 10 bases between them. The CDR3 sequence: CASSLAGQTNTEAFF. CDR3 bases: TGTGCCAGCAGCTTAGCAGGACAGACAAACACTGAAGCTTTCTTT.

This clonotype was counted only a few times. In DNA form, the CDR3 reads TGTGCCTGGTCCCCGGGACAGGGCCATGAGCAGTTCTTC. Amino acid sequence: CAWSPGQGHEQFF. The chain is built from TRBV30 and TRBJ2-1, with 9 bases fitting TRBD1. Trimming cost V 5 bases and J 8 bases; bases outside gene matches: 7. CDR3 length: 13 amino acids. The germline gives CDR1 GTSNPN, CDR2 SVGIG (reference sequence).